The rows below give T cell receptor beta chains drawn from one sample of a study of OX40 agonist ivuxolimab in advanced cancers. Generated by immunoSEQ multiplex PCR, the TCRdb table keeps only in-frame clones and is missing some. The sample comprises 75,000 to 95,000 clones, about 90% of which are singletons, and roughly 0.53% rests with the top ten. The sample in question was CD4+ or CD8+ T cells sorted from blood, obtained in a trial of the OX40 agonist ivuxolimab. The receptors stem from an adult with an advanced solid tumor such as melanoma, head and neck, liver or kidney cancer. Each CDR3 is given without its conserved first and last residue. A row's size may be missing; if present it is once, few, many or a size class.

ASSEYHGGTGSNEQF TRBJ2-1 - TRBV6-1
AIRRDPYEQY TRBJ2-7 few TRBV10-3
SASPLDEQF TRBJ2-1 - TRBV20-1
ASSLFRQGNSPLH TRBJ1-6 - TRBV11-2
ASSAYRGRVQETQY TRBJ2-5 - TRBV7-8
ASSPRTGDSGANVLT TRBJ2-6 - TRBV9
ASSGSGTVGQGYT TRBJ1-2 - TRBV25-1
ASERTGTGGYEQY TRBJ2-7 - TRBV5-4
ASSDTGTSGKVANEQF TRBJ2-1 - TRBV9
ASSSGWQGASTDTQY TRBJ2-3 - TRBV5-1
ASSLALQGMSTDTQY TRBJ2-3 - TRBV5-1
AWIPGSSGNTQY TRBJ2-3 - TRBV30
ASSWGTSGSSNEQF TRBJ2-1 - TRBV5-1
ASSLAGENTEAF TRBJ1-1 - TRBV5-1
ASSSTNRGREY TRBJ2-7 - TRBV7-8
ASSPLTGQGSSGEKLF TRBJ1-4 - TRBV18
ASSYPQRLNMAF TRBJ1-1 - TRBV6-5
AWSVPGAGEKLF TRBJ1-4 - TRBV30
ASSPALLAGETQY TRBJ2-5 - TRBV5-4
ASSLGQLNTGELF TRBJ2-2 - TRBV5-8
ASSIVAGNRETQY TRBJ2-5 once TRBV19
ATGQELGNTIY TRBJ1-3 - TRBV15
ASSYQETQY TRBJ2-5 - TRBV7-9
ASAWGRDTGELF TRBJ2-2 - TRBV19
ASSIDTARNYGYT TRBJ1-2 - TRBV19
ASSKVSSGRPEQF TRBJ2-1 - TRBV19
ASSSRAGGSSYNSPLH TRBJ1-6 once TRBV11-1
ASSSGSINQPQH TRBJ1-5 - TRBV27
ASSSRTNSGELF TRBJ2-2 - TRBV7-3
ASSEFEPSDTQY TRBJ2-3 - TRBV25-1
SVEMGITDTQY TRBJ2-3 - TRBV29-1
ASSPGPINSPLH TRBJ1-6 few TRBV4-1
ASSSRGGAGVNEQF TRBJ2-1 - TRBV11-2
ASSPTLAGNYNEQF TRBJ2-1 - TRBV5-1
ASSYPGRNTEAF TRBJ1-1 - TRBV6-6
ASTSGITQY TRBJ2-5 - TRBV6-1
ASSLIGNTEAF TRBJ1-1 - TRBV11-1